These T cell receptor beta chains were read from a single sample in a study of CD8 T cells in ankylosing spondylitis. TCRdb independently ran MiXCR on the 5' RACE reads; one entry per CDR3 protein. The sample contains 750,000 to 850,000 distinct CDR3 sequences, about 11% of which appear only once. Material for sequencing was blood, either unsorted or a sorted T cell fraction (not recorded which). These receptors all stem from a male donor with ankylosing spondylitis. Each CDR3 is given with its conserved first and last residue. The D gene is left open where the match is weak. Rows give clone size only sometimes, using once, few, many, or a class for an expanded clone.

D,J,size,V,DNA,CDR3
NA,TRBJ1-2,few,TRBV15,TGTGCCACCAGCAGAGCTTACACTTATGGCTACACCTTC,CATSRAYTYGYTF
NA,TRBJ1-2,many,TRBV20-1,TGCAGTGCTTCCACAGGGCCCGATGGCTACACCTTC,CSASTGPDGYTF
TRBD2,TRBJ2-7,many,TRBV7-2,TGTGCCAGCAGCCGGCAGCGGGGCTCCTACGAGCAGTACTTC,CASSRQRGSYEQYF
NA,TRBJ2-3,few,TRBV5-1,TGCGCCAGCAGCTTGCAGGGGCAGGATACGCAGTATTTT,CASSLQGQDTQYF
NA,TRBJ2-1,many,TRBV29-1,TGCAGCGTTGAAACGGGGGGCGCGGGCTCCTACAATGAGCAGTTCTTC,CSVETGGAGSYNEQFF
TRBD2,TRBJ2-1,NA,TRBV12-3/TRBV12-4,TGTGCCAGCAAAGGGGGACTAGCGGCCCTGGGAACCTACAATGAGCAGTTCTTC,CASKGGLAALGTYNEQFF
NA,TRBJ1-2,few,TRBV7-2,TGTGCCAGCAGTAATCAAGGGCCTTACTATGGCTACACCTTC,CASSNQGPYYGYTF
NA,TRBJ1-6,NA,TRBV4-1,TGCGCCAGCAGCCAAGAAGTCGGTTCACCCCTCCACTTT,CASSQEVGSPLHF
TRBD2,TRBJ2-1,few,TRBV5-6,TGTGCCAGCAGCTTGGAACTAGCGGGGGCCAACAATGAGCAGTTCTTC,CASSLELAGANNEQFF
NA,TRBJ1-5,NA,TRBV3-1,TGTGCCAGCAGCGGGGACAAGAGCAATCAGCCCCAGCATTTT,CASSGDKSNQPQHF
NA,TRBJ2-7,NA,TRBV7-2,TGTGCCAGCAGAGCCGGCGGACCTACGTACGAGCAGTACTTC,CASRAGGPTYEQYF
TRBD2,TRBJ2-1,many,TRBV15,TGTGCCACCAGGGGGGGGATCACCTACAATGAGCAGTTCTTC,CATRGGITYNEQFF
TRBD2,TRBJ2-2,few,TRBV9,TGTGCCAGCAGCGCCCAGACTAGCCGTGGCGGGGAGCTGTTTTTT,CASSAQTSRGGELFF
TRBD1,TRBJ1-1,NA,TRBV29-1,TGCAGCGTTGAAGTTCAGGGGGTGAACACTGAAGCTTTCTTT,CSVEVQGVNTEAFF
NA,TRBJ2-1,many,TRBV20-1,TGCAGTGCCCCCCGGGGGCTAGCGAAAAACAATGAGCAGTTCTTC,CSAPRGLAKNNEQFF
TRBD1,TRBJ1-2,few,TRBV20-1,TGCAGTGCTAGACCCGGACAGGGAGGCGATGGCTACACCTTC,CSARPGQGGDGYTF
TRBD2,TRBJ2-1,NA,TRBV20-1,TGCAGTGCACTTCTAGCGGGGGGACCCTACAATGAGCAGTTCTTC,CSALLAGGPYNEQFF
TRBD2,TRBJ2-4,few,TRBV4-1,TGCGCCAGCAGCCAAGTACTAGCGGGGGATAAGTACTTC,CASSQVLAGDKYF
TRBD1,TRBJ1-2,NA,TRBV7-2,TGTGCCAGCAGCTTTGACAGGGGAGGTAGCGGCTACACCTTC,CASSFDRGGSGYTF
NA,TRBJ2-3,many,TRBV7-2,TGTGCCAGCAGCTTCCAGAACACAGATACGCAGTATTTT,CASSFQNTDTQYF
TRBD1,TRBJ2-7,few,TRBV28,TGTGCCAGCAGTCCGGCTTCACAGGGGCCCTCCACCTACGAGCAGTACTTC,CASSPASQGPSTYEQYF
TRBD1,TRBJ2-7,NA,TRBV18,TGTGCCAGCTCACCACTCCAGGGGGCCTACGAGCAGTACTTC,CASSPLQGAYEQYF
TRBD1,TRBJ1-5,many,TRBV12-3/TRBV12-4,TGTGCCAGCAGCCGGGACAGAGCTAATCAGCCCCAGCATTTT,CASSRDRANQPQHF
TRBD2,TRBJ2-1,few,TRBV20-1,TGCAGTGCTCGGACTAGCGGAGAGCAGTTCTTC,CSARTSGEQFF
NA,TRBJ2-2,few,TRBV5-5,TGTGCCAGCAGCTGGGGGGCAGGGCAGATCACCGGGGAGCTGTTTTTT,CASSWGAGQITGELFF
NA,TRBJ1-2,NA,TRBV6-5,TGTGCCAGCAGTTACTCCAGGCAACCGGTAGCTAACTATGGCTACACCTTC,CASSYSRQPVANYGYTF
NA,TRBJ2-4,few,TRBV20-1,TGCAGTGCTAGACGAGAGCCCAACAGTATTCAGTACTTC,CSARREPNSIQYF
NA,TRBJ2-7,few,TRBV5-1,TGCGCCAGCAGCAGCAGGGATTTCTCCTACGAGCAGTACTTC,CASSSRDFSYEQYF
NA,TRBJ2-3,NA,TRBV9,TGTGCCAGCAGCGTAGCGCTAGCGATAGATACGCAGTATTTT,CASSVALAIDTQYF
NA,TRBJ2-3,many,TRBV5-1,TGCGCCAGCAGCTCAATCGGGGCAGATACGCAGTATTTT,CASSSIGADTQYF
NA,TRBJ1-2,few,TRBV6-1,TGTGCCAGCAAGGCAGGGCTGGAATATGGCTACACCTTC,CASKAGLEYGYTF
NA,TRBJ2-7,few,TRBV5-1,TGCGCCAGCAGCTTCATTTTTGGTGTCAGGACCTACGAGCAGTACTTC,CASSFIFGVRTYEQYF
NA,TRBJ2-1,NA,TRBV5-1,TGCGCCAGCAGCTTGGCCCCAGAGACCTACAATGAGCAGTTCTTC,CASSLAPETYNEQFF
NA,TRBJ2-7,NA,TRBV20-1,TGCAGTGCTAGAGATCAGACGCAGCAGTACTTC,CSARDQTQQYF
TRBD2,TRBJ2-1,NA,TRBV24-1,TGTGCCACCAGTGATTCTTTTAACGGGGGGATCGATGAGCAGTTCTTC,CATSDSFNGGIDEQFF
NA,TRBJ2-1,NA,TRBV18,TGTGCCAGCTCACCACTGATGGGGTCCAATGAGCAGTTCTTC,CASSPLMGSNEQFF
TRBD2,TRBJ2-3,many,TRBV20-1,TGCAGTGCGCGGGGGGGGGCAAGCACAGATACGCAGTATTTT,CSARGGASTDTQYF
NA,TRBJ1-4,NA,TRBV12-2,TGTGCAAGTCGCTTAGTAGTCAGGAAAACTAATGAAAAACTGTTTTTT,CASRLVVRKTNEKLFF
NA,TRBJ1-6,few,TRBV4-2,TGTGCCAGCAGCCTCCGGGACGGAGATTCACCCCTCCACTTT,CASSLRDGDSPLHF
TRBD2,TRBJ2-3,NA,TRBV5-1,TGCGCCAGCAGCTTGGGTAGCGGGACATCAGATACGCAGTATTTT,CASSLGSGTSDTQYF
TRBD1,TRBJ2-2,NA,TRBV4-3,TGCGCCAGCAGCCAAGAGGGGACAGGATCGAACACCGGGGAGCTGTTTTTT,CASSQEGTGSNTGELFF
NA,TRBJ1-1,NA,TRBV4-1,TGCGCCAGCAGCCAGGGGGCTCCGCCGGAATTTGAAGCTTTCTTT,CASSQGAPPEFEAFF
NA,TRBJ1-6,NA,TRBV20-1,TGCAGTGCTAAAGGACAATTCAGGAATAATTCACCCCTCCACTTT,CSAKGQFRNNSPLHF
TRBD1,TRBJ2-5,few,TRBV20-1,TGCAGTGCTGGACGTTACGGGCAGGGGGCTCGCGAGACCCAGTACTTC,CSAGRYGQGARETQYF
TRBD2,TRBJ2-1,few,TRBV3-1,TGTGCCAGCAGCCGCAATAGCGGGATGACCGGGGATGAGCAGTTCTTC,CASSRNSGMTGDEQFF
NA,TRBJ2-3,NA,TRBV4-1,TGCGCCAGCAGCCTTCGGCTGCAGGTCTCAGATACGCAGTATTTT,CASSLRLQVSDTQYF
NA,TRBJ1-5,few,TRBV10-3,TGTGCCATCAGTGAGTCTGTTGGAGGGAATCAGCCCCAGCATTTT,CAISESVGGNQPQHF
TRBD2,TRBJ2-1,NA,TRBV4-3,TGCGCCAGCAGCCAATGGCCTAGCGGGAGATTCAATGAGCAGTTCTTC,CASSQWPSGRFNEQFF
NA,TRBJ2-3,few,TRBV18,TGTGCCAGCTCACCGAAAATCACAGATACGCAGTATTTT,CASSPKITDTQYF
TRBD1,TRBJ2-1,NA,TRBV10-3,TGTGCCACCGGACAGGGAGACTCCTACAATGAGCAGTTCTTC,CATGQGDSYNEQFF
NA,TRBJ1-1,few,TRBV25-1,NA,CARNCGSTEAFF
TRBD1,TRBJ1-5,NA,TRBV6-1,TGTGCCAGCAGTGAAGGGGACAGCCACCAGCCCCAGCATTTT,CASSEGDSHQPQHF
TRBD2,TRBJ2-1,NA,TRBV5-1,TGCGCCAGCAGCCCGTCACTAGCGGGAGGGCTCGTTGGGCAGTTCTTC,CASSPSLAGGLVGQFF
NA,TRBJ2-7,NA,TRBV7-2,TGTGCCAGCAGTCGCAGTTTTAGTGGGGCCTTACCCTACGAGCAGTACTTC,CASSRSFSGALPYEQYF